This TCR beta chain stems from a study of blood T cells in healthy people across ages. Each donor was a healthy Caucasian individual from Russia, aged about 6 to 95. Total RNA extraction produced at least 5 micrograms (per sample) for the study. Findings of the study overall: While age rose, TCR beta diversity per million T cells dropped in a roughly linear way.

Of note for this clonotype: No antigen is known for it.

A second PCR of about 6 to 11 cycles used a sample-barcoded 5' primer and a J-beta primer mix. MiXCR was run by TCRdb on the 5' RACE reads, yielding one entry per CDR3 protein. The data contain over 450,000 distinct CDR3 sequences, more than 20% of them singletons. Germline values: CDR1 DFQATT, CDR2 SNEGSKA (reference sequence). J gave up 4 bases and V 5 bases, and 9 bases lay outside the gene matches. The CDR3 length is 14 residues. These data were also reused for a study on T cells of mothers and their children. That source notes: No clone of persistent microchimeric T cells was detected.

This receptor was identified in a boy under 18 in good health. The sequenced sample was blood. V and J are TRBV20-1 and TRBJ1-2; 8 bases fit TRBD1. In nucleotides, the CDR3 is TGCAGTGCTCGTGGGGACAGGCTTGGCTATGGCTACACCTTC. Residues: CSARGDRLGYGYTF.